Listed below are T cell receptor beta chains from one sample, sequenced in a study of immune evolution from preneoplasia to lung adenocarcinoma. Using immunoSEQ multiplex PCR, the repertoire was profiled, and TCRdb retains in-frame clones only, with some absent. Here the sample spans 6,000 to 6,500 clones, around 80% being singletons. The sequencing input was FFPE lung adenocarcinoma in situ tissue. These TCRs come from a donor at least 70 years old with lung adenocarcinoma. Each CDR3 is given without its conserved first and last residue. The listing skips clone size in some rows; elsewhere it reads once, few, many or a size class.

V: TRBV19; size: .; J: TRBJ2-7; CDR3: ASSMSAGPYEQY
V: TRBV5-4; size: .; J: TRBJ1-2; CDR3: ASSPPSGQAYGYT
V: TRBV7-6; size: .; J: TRBJ1-2; CDR3: ASSSGTGNYGYT
V: TRBV6-1; size: .; J: TRBJ2-7; CDR3: ASSEYLSYEQY
V: TRBV29-1; size: .; J: TRBJ2-1; CDR3: SVEGGTREQF
V: TRBV5-1; size: .; J: TRBJ2-6; CDR3: ASLPVPGRPSGANVLT
V: TRBV30; size: .; J: TRBJ2-1; CDR3: AWSPQGAGGQF
V: TRBV27; size: .; J: TRBJ1-4; CDR3: ASSRWAGEEEKLF
V: TRBV19; size: .; J: TRBJ2-7; CDR3: ASSTLWDRGEQY
V: TRBV7-3; size: .; J: TRBJ2-1; CDR3: ASSPPGLAGGEQF
V: TRBV11-3; size: few; J: TRBJ2-1; CDR3: ASSPRDYNEQF
V: TRBV15; size: .; J: TRBJ2-7; CDR3: ATSIDSYEQY
V: TRBV2; size: .; J: TRBJ2-5; CDR3: ASSVGVAVQETQY
V: TRBV7-8; size: .; J: TRBJ2-1; CDR3: ASSENSYNEQF
V: TRBV2; size: .; J: TRBJ1-2; CDR3: ASSEWQGGYGYT
V: TRBV4-1; size: .; J: TRBJ2-7; CDR3: ASSQEPNRLASSSYEQY
V: TRBV5-1; size: .; J: TRBJ2-3; CDR3: ASSLGWESDTQY
V: TRBV14; size: .; J: TRBJ1-3; CDR3: ASSLGTPGGGNTIY
V: TRBV9; size: .; J: TRBJ2-2; CDR3: ASSVAGATGELF